The sequence of this T cell receptor (beta chain) was determined in a study of PD-1 blockade in classical Hodgkin lymphoma. Each and every patient relapsed after autologous stem cell transplantation, and patients got differing brentuximab vedotin exposure. Assay: immunoSEQ multiplex PCR; the TCRdb copy retains only in-frame clones and omits some. The sample records roughly 140,000 clones, around 84% being singletons. Regarding this clone: Its target is not known.

General study points: TCR diversity at baseline was reported to be reduced in newly diagnosed patients relative to healthy donors.

From germline, CDR1 is SGHTA and CDR2 FQGNSA. Trimming removed 5 bases at V and 10 bases at J, with 15 bases between. The CDR3 runs 12 residues. Material: peripheral blood mononuclear cells (PBMCs), obtained before the second cycle of nivolumab. V and J are TRBV7-2 and TRBJ2-7; D remains unclear. This TCR derives from a human donor with classical Hodgkin lymphoma. CDR3 in amino acids: CASSPILGQQYF. Written as DNA, the CDR3 is TGTGCCAGCAGCCCCATCCTCGGGCAACAGTACTTC.